Listed here is a single T cell receptor (beta chain). Its antigen is currently unknown. This record belongs to a study of Ad26.COV2.S vaccination and SARS-CoV-2 variants. General study points: Substantial post-vaccination breadth of spike-specific CD8+ and CD4+ T cell responses was reported. Measurements of TCR breadth and depth may have given underestimates of the total T cell responses. Recipients of either vaccine or placebo displayed similar breadth of non-spike TCRs. Higher spike-specific TCR breadth was found in vaccine recipients than in placebo recipients.

The V end lost 1 base, the J end lost 6 bases, and 7 bases lay between the germline ends. CDR1 and CDR2 from the germline V gene are SGHRS and YFSETQ. The CDR3 spans 12 residues. Profiled with immunoSEQ multiplex PCR; TCRdb holds only in-frame clones, not every one. The table lists approximately 400,000 clones, around 90% of them singletons. This clonotype originated in a human donor who had recovered from COVID-19. The chain uses TRBV5-1 and TRBJ1-1, with D hard to call. The source material was peripheral blood, sampled after recovery from COVID-19. The CDR3 loop is CASSLRGAEAFF. The CDR3 region has the DNA TGCGCCAGCAGCTTGCGAGGAGCTGAAGCTTTCTTT.